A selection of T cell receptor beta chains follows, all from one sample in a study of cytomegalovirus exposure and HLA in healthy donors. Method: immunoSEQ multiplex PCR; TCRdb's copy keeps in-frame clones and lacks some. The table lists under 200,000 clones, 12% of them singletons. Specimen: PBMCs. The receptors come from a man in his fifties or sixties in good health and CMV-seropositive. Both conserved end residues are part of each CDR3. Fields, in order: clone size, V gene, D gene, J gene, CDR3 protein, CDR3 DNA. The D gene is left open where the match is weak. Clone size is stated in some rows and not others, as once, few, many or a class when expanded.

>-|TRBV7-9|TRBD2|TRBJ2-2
CASSDSGGNTGELFF
TGTGCCAGCAGTGATAGCGGGGGGAACACCGGGGAGCTGTTTTTT
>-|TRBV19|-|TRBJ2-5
CASSLPGALGETQYF
TGTGCCAGTAGTCTTCCAGGGGCCTTGGGTGAGACCCAGTACTTC
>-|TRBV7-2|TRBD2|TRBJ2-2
CASSPSGGATGELFF
TGTGCCAGCAGCCCTAGCGGGGGGGCAACCGGGGAGCTGTTTTTT
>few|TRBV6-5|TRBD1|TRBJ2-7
CASSYGTGMYEQYF
TGTGCCAGCAGTTATGGGACAGGGATGTACGAGCAGTACTTC
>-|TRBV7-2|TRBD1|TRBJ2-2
CASDFRTGQTGELFF
TGTGCCAGCGACTTCCGGACAGGGCAAACCGGGGAGCTGTTTTTT
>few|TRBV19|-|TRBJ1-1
CASSISVRMKEAFF
TGTGCCAGTAGTATTTCCGTGAGGATGAAAGAAGCTTTCTTT
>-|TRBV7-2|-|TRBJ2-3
CASSFLSVDTQYF
TGTGCCAGCAGCTTCCTAAGTGTGGATACGCAGTATTTT
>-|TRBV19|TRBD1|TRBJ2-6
CASTPRDRGAGANVLTF
TGTGCCAGTACCCCCCGGGACAGGGGAGCTGGGGCCAACGTCCTGACTTTC
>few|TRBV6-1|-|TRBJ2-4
CASSEFDRTLAKNIQYF
TGTGCCAGCAGTGAATTCGACAGGACGCTAGCCAAAAACATTCAGTACTTC
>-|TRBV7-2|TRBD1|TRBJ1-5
CASSLGIQGQNQPQHF
TGTGCCAGCAGCTTAGGGATACAGGGGCAAAATCAGCCCCAGCATTTT
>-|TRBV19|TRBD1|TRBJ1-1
CASSPRDRGANTEAFF
TGTGCCAGTAGTCCCCGGGACAGGGGGGCGAACACTGAAGCTTTCTTT
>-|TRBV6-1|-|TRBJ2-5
CASSEVGSVETQYF
TGTGCCAGCAGTGAAGTTGGTAGTGTCGAGACCCAGTACTTC
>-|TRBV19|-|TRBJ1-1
CASSIIAGNTEAFF
TGTGCCAGTAGTATTATTGCGGGAAACACTGAAGCTTTCTTT
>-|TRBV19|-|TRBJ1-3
CASSMAGQPNSGNTIYF
TGTGCCAGTAGTATGGCAGGACAGCCAAACTCTGGAAACACCATATATTTT
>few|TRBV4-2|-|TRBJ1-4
CASSQSARGNEKLFF
TGTGCCAGCAGCCAAAGTGCGCGAGGTAATGAAAAACTGTTTTTT
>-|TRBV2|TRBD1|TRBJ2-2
CASSEAGTGNTGELFF
TGTGCCAGCAGTGAAGCTGGGACAGGGAACACCGGGGAGCTGTTTTTT
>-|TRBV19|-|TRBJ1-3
CASSITAISGNTIYF
TGTGCCAGTAGTATCACAGCTATCTCTGGAAACACCATATATTTT
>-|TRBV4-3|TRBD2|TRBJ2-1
CASSRPGGRNEQFF
TGCGCCAGCAGCCGACCGGGGGGGCGTAATGAGCAGTTCTTC
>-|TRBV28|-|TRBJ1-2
CASSLRRGGGYTF
TGTGCCAGCAGTTTGAGGCGGGGAGGTGGCTACACCTTC
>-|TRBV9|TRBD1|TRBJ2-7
CASSGGDRAFSYEQYF
TGTGCCAGCAGCGGGGGGGACAGGGCCTTTTCCTACGAGCAGTACTTC
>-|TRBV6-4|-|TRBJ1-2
CASSDSRTSYGYTF
TGTGCCAGCAGTGACTCGCGGACTTCCTATGGCTACACCTTC
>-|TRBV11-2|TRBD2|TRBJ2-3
CASSPRGGDTQYF
TGTGCCAGCAGCCCCCGCGGGGGAGATACGCAGTATTTT
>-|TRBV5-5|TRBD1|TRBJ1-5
CASSQTGQGGNQPQHF
TGTGCCAGCAGCCAAACCGGACAGGGGGGCAATCAGCCCCAGCATTTT
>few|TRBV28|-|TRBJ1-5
CASSRRGNQPQHF
TGTGCCAGCAGCCGCCGCGGCAATCAGCCCCAGCATTTT
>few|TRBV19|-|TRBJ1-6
CASTVRTVVGVGTYNSPLHF
TGTGCCAGTACCGTAAGGACAGTAGTCGGGGTTGGTACCTATAATTCACCCCTCCACTTT
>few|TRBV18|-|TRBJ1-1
CASSPQQGNTEAFF
TGTGCCAGCTCCCCTCAACAGGGGAACACTGAAGCTTTCTTT
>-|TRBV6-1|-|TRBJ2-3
CASRDTGVDTQYF
TGTGCCAGCAGGGACACGGGAGTGGATACGCAGTATTTT
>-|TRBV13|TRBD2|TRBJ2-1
CASSSGTTYNEQFF
TGTGCCAGCAGCTCCGGGACTACCTACAATGAGCAGTTCTTC
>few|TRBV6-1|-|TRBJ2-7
CASSEAGSLPYEQYF
TGTGCCAGCAGTGAAGCCGGGTCTCTGCCCTACGAGCAGTACTTC
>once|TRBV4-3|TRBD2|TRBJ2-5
CASSQAGGGLADVFRGETQYF
TGCGCCAGCAGCCAAGCCGGAGGGGGACTAGCGGACGTTTTCAGGGGTGAGACCCAGTACTTC
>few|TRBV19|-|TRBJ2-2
CASSISSYTGELFF
TGTGCCAGTAGTATATCGTCCTACACCGGGGAGCTGTTTTTT
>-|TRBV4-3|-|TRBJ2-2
CASSLGGGPGELFF
TGCGCCAGCAGCCTAGGGGGGGGACCCGGGGAGCTGTTTTTT
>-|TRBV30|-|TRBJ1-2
CAWQTGTTGYTF
TGTGCCTGGCAGACAGGAACCACTGGCTACACCTTC
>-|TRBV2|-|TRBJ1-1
CASNFDSDTEAFF
TGTGCCAGCAATTTCGACTCGGACACTGAAGCTTTCTTT
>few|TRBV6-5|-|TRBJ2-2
CASRTTTVTGELFF
TGTGCCAGCAGAACCACGACAGTAACCGGGGAGCTGTTTTTT
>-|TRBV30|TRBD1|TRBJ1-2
CAWSAGQGRDGYTF
TGTGCCTGGAGCGCCGGACAGGGGCGCGATGGCTACACCTTC
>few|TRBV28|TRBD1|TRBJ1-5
CASRGQGGTQPQHF
TGTGCCAGCAGGGGACAGGGAGGGACTCAGCCCCAGCATTTT
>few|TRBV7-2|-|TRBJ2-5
CASSASRAETQYF
TGTGCCAGCAGCGCATCTAGAGCAGAGACCCAGTACTTC
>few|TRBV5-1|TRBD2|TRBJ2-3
CASSDLGGGASDTQYF
TGCGCCAGCAGCGATTTGGGCGGGGGGGCATCAGATACGCAGTATTTT
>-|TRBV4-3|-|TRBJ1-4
CASSQLGGLNEKLFF
TGCGCCAGCAGCCAATTGGGGGGGCTGAATGAAAAACTGTTTTTT
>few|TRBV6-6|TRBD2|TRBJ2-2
CASRAGVRNGELFF
TGTGCCAGCCGCGCGGGGGTGCGAAACGGGGAGCTGTTTTTT
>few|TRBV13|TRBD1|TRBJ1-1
CASTLPSPGQQAFF
TGTGCCAGCACCCTCCCCTCCCCGGGACAGCAAGCTTTCTTT
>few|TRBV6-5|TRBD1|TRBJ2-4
CASSYSTGANIQYF
TGTGCCAGCAGTTACTCAACAGGGGCAAACATTCAGTACTTC
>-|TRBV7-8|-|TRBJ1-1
CASSLERRTEAFF
TGTGCCAGCAGCTTAGAGAGGCGCACTGAAGCTTTCTTT
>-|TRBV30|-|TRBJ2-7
CAWSINVRSYEQYF
TGTGCCTGGAGCATCAATGTTCGTAGCTACGAGCAGTACTTC
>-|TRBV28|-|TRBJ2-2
CALGRGTGELFF
TGTGCCCTAGGACGGGGCACCGGGGAGCTGTTTTTT
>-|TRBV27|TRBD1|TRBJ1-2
CASSDSGTGNYGYTF
TGTGCCAGCAGTGATTCCGGGACAGGGAATTACGGCTACACCTTC
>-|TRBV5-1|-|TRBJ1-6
CASRQGDSPLHF
TGCGCCAGCAGACAGGGTGATTCACCCCTCCACTTT
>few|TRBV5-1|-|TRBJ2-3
CASSLATVTDTQYF
TGCGCCAGCAGCTTGGCCACTGTCACAGATACGCAGTATTTT
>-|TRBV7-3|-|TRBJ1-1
CASSLSQTTEAFF
TGTGCCAGCAGCTTATCCCAAACAACTGAAGCTTTCTTT
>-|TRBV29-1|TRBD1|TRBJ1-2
CSVSGTGYGYTF
TGCAGCGTGTCCGGGACAGGCTATGGCTACACCTTC
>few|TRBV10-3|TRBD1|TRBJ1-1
CAISAGTGNTEAFF
TGTGCCATCAGTGCCGGGACAGGGAACACTGAAGCTTTCTTT
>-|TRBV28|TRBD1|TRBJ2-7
CASSLGTGAYEQYF
TGTGCCAGCAGTTTAGGGACAGGGGCCTACGAGCAGTACTTC
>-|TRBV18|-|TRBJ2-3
CASSPRPAGAGTDTQYF
TGTGCCAGCTCACCACGGCCGGCGGGGGCCGGCACAGATACGCAGTATTTT
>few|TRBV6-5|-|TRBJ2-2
CASRPPTGNTGELFF
TGTGCCAGCAGGCCCCCGACAGGGAACACCGGGGAGCTGTTTTTT
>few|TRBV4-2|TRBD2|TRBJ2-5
CASSQGLAGEETQYF
TGTGCCAGCAGCCAAGGACTAGCGGGGGAAGAGACCCAGTACTTC
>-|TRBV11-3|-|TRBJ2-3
CASSFTGTDTQYF
TGTGCCAGCAGCTTCACAGGCACAGATACGCAGTATTTT